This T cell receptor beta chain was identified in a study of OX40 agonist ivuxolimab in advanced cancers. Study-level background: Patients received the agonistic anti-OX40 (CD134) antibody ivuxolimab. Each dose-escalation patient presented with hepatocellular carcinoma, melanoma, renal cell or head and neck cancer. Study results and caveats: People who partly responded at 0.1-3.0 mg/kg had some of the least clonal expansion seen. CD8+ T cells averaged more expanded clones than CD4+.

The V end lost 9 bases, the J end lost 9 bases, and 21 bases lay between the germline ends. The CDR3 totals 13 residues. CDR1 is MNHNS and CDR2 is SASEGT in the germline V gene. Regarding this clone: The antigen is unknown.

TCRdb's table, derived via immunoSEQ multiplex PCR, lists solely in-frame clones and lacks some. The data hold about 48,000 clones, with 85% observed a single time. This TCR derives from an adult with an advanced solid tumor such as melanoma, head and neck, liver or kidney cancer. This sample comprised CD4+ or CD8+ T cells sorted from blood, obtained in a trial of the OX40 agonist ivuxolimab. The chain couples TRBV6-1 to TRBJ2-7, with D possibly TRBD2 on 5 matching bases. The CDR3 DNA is TGTGCCAGTGCGGGCAGAAGCCTTTTGGGGCAGTACTTC. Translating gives CASAGRSLLGQYF.